These 21 T cell receptor beta chains were all obtained from the same sample, sequenced in a study of blood T cell repertoires in COVID-19. Here immunoSEQ multiplex PCR was the method, and the copy in TCRdb shows in-frame clones only, minus some. The sample has over 120,000 clones, 84% seen once. Sequencing was carried out using peripheral blood. These receptors came from a human donor in a cohort sampled during active COVID-19.

The sample holds a few counts of this clone. The chain couples TRBV7-3 to TRBJ2-2, with 11 bases matching TRBD1. The CDR3 is made up of 16 amino acids. The trim removed 2 bases at V and 4 bases at J, leaving 3 bases unmatched. Germline CDR1 SGHTA, CDR2 FQGTGA. The CDR3 spells CASSLLGQGATGELFF. Here the CDR3 DNA reads TGTGCCAGCAGCTTATTAGGACAGGGGGCCACCGGGGAGCTGTTTTTT.

This sequence joins TRBV7-2 and TRBJ1-5; maybe TRBD1 (6 bases). The CDR3 extends over 15 amino acids. Trimming left V 5 bases short and J 8 bases short, with 19 bases between. CDR1 and CDR2 (germline): SGHTA, FQGNSA. The CDR3 region is CASSLNGQPVEPQHF. The CDR3 region has the DNA TGTGCCAGCAGCCTAAATGGACAGCCCGTGGAGCCCCAGCATTTT.

The genes are TRBV6-2 or TRBV6-3 and TRBJ2-7; D may be TRBD2 (5 bases). This CDR3 spans 15 amino acids. Germline CDR1 is MNHEY and CDR2 is SVGEGT. Trimming left V 0 bases short and J 2 bases short, with 11 bases between. CDR3 in amino acids: CASSYSKDSAYEQYV. Here the CDR3 DNA reads TGTGCCAGCAGTTACTCGAAGGACTCAGCCTACGAGCAGTACGTC.

The rearrangement links TRBV4-2 to TRBJ2-5; tentatively, D is TRBD2 (5 bases). Per germline, CDR1 LGHNA and CDR2 YNFKEQ. The V gene lost 5 bases and the J gene lost 5 bases, with 12 bases spanning the gap. This CDR3 contains 13 residues. CDR3 residues: CASSFLAGETQYF. As DNA, the CDR3 is TGTGCCAGCAGCTTCCTAGCTGGGGAGACCCAGTACTTC.

As to this clone: Other DNA sequences within the sample encode an identical CDR3. The gene calls are TRBV25-1 and TRBJ2-5, with TRBD2 as a possible D gene (6 bases). CDR3 length: 13 residues. Germline CDR1 MGHDK, CDR2 SYGVNS. V gave up 1 base and J gave up 3 bases, with 6 bases separating them. CDR3 DNA sequence: TGTGCCAGCAGTGAATGGGGGGAAGAGACCCAGTACTTC. Translated: CASSEWGEETQYF.

This clone appeared a few times. The J gene is TRBJ1-5, the V gene TRBV10-1, with 10 nucleotides matching TRBD1. The CDR3 runs to 18 residues. Trimming removed 8 bases from V and 0 bases from J; junction bases left unmatched: 13. Germline lookup yields CDR1 WNHNN and CDR2 SYGVQD (reference sequence). DNA for the CDR3: TGCGCCAGCCCCGAGTCGGGACAGGGGCTTTATAGCAATCAGCCCCAGCATTTT. Its protein is CASPESGQGLYSNQPQHF.

V and J are TRBV28 and TRBJ1-5, with 8 positions matching TRBD1. The CDR3 is made up of 15 amino acids. Germline CDR1 MDHEN, CDR2 SYDVKM. Trimming cost V 5 bases and J 4 bases; bases outside gene matches: 7. This CDR3 reads CASSLPGGLNQPQHF. CDR3 sequence (DNA): TGTGCCAGCAGTCTCCCAGGGGGCTTGAATCAGCCCCAGCATTTT. Looking up the rest from reference TRBV28 and TRBJ1-5 gives the full variable domain: DVKVTQSSRYLVKRTGEKVFLECVQDMDHENMFWYRQDPGLGLRLIYFSYDVKMKEKGDIPEGYSVSREKKERFSLILESASTNQTSMYLCASSLPGGLNQPQHFGDGTRLSIL.

The rearrangement joins TRBV7-9 to TRBJ2-5; a possible D gene is TRBD2 (5 bases). In germline, CDR1 is SEHNR, CDR2 FQNEAQ (reference sequence). The CDR3 extends over 12 amino acids. Trimming removed 3 bases from V and 11 bases from J, with 13 bases in between. CDR3 region: CASSFGLANQYF. DNA of the CDR3: TGTGCCAGCAGCTTTGGACTGGCGAATCAGTACTTC. The full variable domain, with the rest looked up from reference TRBV7-9 and TRBJ2-5, is DTGVSQNPRHKITKRGQNVTFRCDPISEHNRLYWYRQTLGQGPEFLTYFQNEAQLEKSRLLSDRFSAERPKGSFSTLEIQRTEQGDSAMYLCASSFGLANQYFGPGTRLLVL.

V usage is TRBV5-4 and J usage is TRBJ2-5, with D unresolved. In germline, CDR1 is SGHNT, CDR2 YYREEE (reference sequence). The CDR3 length is 14 residues. The V and J ends lost 3 bases and 1 base respectively, with 10 bases between them. Here the CDR3 reads CASSSGGLQETQYF. The CDR3 region has the DNA TGTGCCAGCAGCTCCGGCGGCCTCCAAGAGACCCAGTACTTC.

This chain links TRBV4-3 with TRBJ2-2; D is perhaps TRBD1 (5 bases). V gave up 3 bases and J gave up 7 bases, with 21 bases separating them. CDR3 length equals 17 residues. Germline V gene data show CDR1 as LGHNA and CDR2 as YSLEER. The CDR3 nucleotides are TGCGCCAGCAGCCACGCCTTGGGGCCCCAGCACGTCGGGGAGCTGTTTTTT. Translation: CASSHALGPQHVGELFF.

The chain links TRBV5-6 to TRBJ1-5, with 7 bases identical to TRBD1. The CDR3 runs 15 residues. V lost 4 bases and J lost 4; bases outside the gene matches: 8. Germline assignment: CDR1 SGHDT and CDR2 YYEEEE. CDR3 sequence reads: CASSARQGRNQPQHF. CDR3 sequence (DNA): TGTGCCAGCAGCGCCCGACAGGGTCGTAATCAGCCCCAGCATTTT.

The chain links TRBV7-7 to TRBJ2-5, with TRBD2 matching over 10 bases. Trimming took 5 bases from V and 4 from J; bases not matched to a gene: 13. Germline values: CDR1 SSHAT, CDR2 FNYEAQ (reference sequence). The CDR3 has 17 amino acids. The chain's CDR3 is CASSHSPPSGSLETQYF. In nucleotides, the CDR3 is TGTGCCAGCAGCCACTCCCCCCCTAGCGGGAGTTTAGAGACCCAGTACTTC.

The genes are TRBV27 and TRBJ2-2; 9 positions agree with TRBD2. With 6 bases clipped from V and 0 bases from J, the junction kept 11 bases outside the gene matches. CDR3 size: 18 residues. Germline V gene lookup returns CDR1 MNHEY and CDR2 SMNVEV (reference sequence). DNA of the CDR3: TGTGCCAGCAGCCATCCCTCTAGCGGGACGTCGAACACCGGGGAGCTGTTTTTT. Encoded protein: CASSHPSSGTSNTGELFF.

The rearrangement uses TRBV7-9 and TRBJ2-2; D call uncertain. The CDR3 covers 17 residues. V shed 3 bases and J shed 1 base, with 15 bases lying between them. Germline assignment: CDR1 SEHNR and CDR2 FQNEAQ (reference sequence). This chain's CDR3 is CASSFSRSHKNTGELFF. The CDR3 nucleotides read TGTGCCAGCAGCTTCTCACGATCCCACAAGAACACCGGGGAGCTGTTTTTT.

This sequence joins TRBV5-1 and TRBJ2-7, with a possible D match to TRBD1 (5 bases). Trimming pared 4 bases from V and 0 bases from J, leaving 11 bases between. The length of the CDR3 is 14 residues. The V gene's germline CDR1 is SGHRS and CDR2 YFSETQ. The CDR3 region has the DNA TGCGCCAGCAGCCCGCAGGGAAGCTCCTACGAGCAGTACTTC. Translating gives CASSPQGSSYEQYF.

The chain uses TRBV7-2 and TRBJ1-5; D not certain. This CDR3 is 14 amino acids long. V was shortened by 2 bases and J by 4 bases, with 9 bases between the two germline ends. CDR1 and CDR2 from the germline V gene are SGHTA and FQGNSA. CDR3 sequence (DNA): TGTGCCAGCAGCTTACTAGGCTGGAATCAGCCCCAGCATTTT. Translation: CASSLLGWNQPQHF. The whole variable domain, filled in from reference TRBV7-2 and TRBJ1-5, reads GAGVSQSPSNKVTEKGKDVELRCDPISGHTALYWYRQSLGQGLEFLIYFQGNSAPDKSGLPSDRFSAERTGGSVSTLTIQRTQQEDSAVYLCASSLLGWNQPQHFGDGTRLSIL.

V and J are TRBV10-3 and TRBJ1-5; D is unresolved. Germline V gene data show CDR1 as ENHRY and CDR2 as SYGVKD. The CDR3 has 13 amino acids. Trimming took 5 bases from V and 0 from J, leaving 5 bases between them. In DNA, the CDR3 is TGTGCCATCAGTCAGAATAGCAATCAGCCCCAGCATTTT. Its protein product is CAISQNSNQPQHF.

This clone showed up just once. The J gene is TRBJ2-5, the V gene TRBV7-8; 14 nucleotides agree with TRBD2. Unmatched junction bases numbered 3, after V lost 4 bases and J lost 5 bases. The CDR3 spans 15 residues. The germline gives CDR1 SGHVS, CDR2 FQNEAQ. CDR3: CASSSWTSGGETQYF. In nucleotides, the CDR3 is TGTGCCAGCAGCTCTTGGACTAGCGGGGGGGAGACCCAGTACTTC. The full variable domain, its missing parts supplied by reference TRBV7-8 and TRBJ2-5, is GAGVSQSPRYKVAKRGQDVALRCDPISGHVSLFWYQQALGQGPEFLTYFQNEAQLDKSGLPSDRFFAERPEGSVSTLKIQRTQQEDSAVYLCASSSWTSGGETQYFGPGTRLLVL.

This clone was recorded many times. V is TRBV25-1 and J is TRBJ1-1; maybe TRBD1 (5 bases). The CDR3 loop spans 17 amino acids. Germline assignment: CDR1 MGHDK and CDR2 SYGVNS. Deletions cut 7 bases from V and 1 base from J, with 22 bases between. CDR3 in amino acids: CASNAGLGTPSNTEAFF. In nucleotides, the CDR3 is TGTGCCAGCAACGCAGGGTTAGGCACCCCCTCGAACACTGAAGCTTTCTTT.

V gene TRBV12-3 or TRBV12-4 combines with J gene TRBJ2-7; D is ambiguous. This CDR3 contains 11 residues. Trimming removed 5 bases from V and 4 bases from J, with 6 bases in between. The CDR3 sequence: CASSPSYEQYF. The CDR3 region has the DNA TGTGCCAGCAGTCCCAGTTACGAGCAGTACTTC.

The chain uses TRBV10-3 and TRBJ1-6, with 9 bases lining up with TRBD1. Germline assignment: CDR1 ENHRY and CDR2 SYGVKD. This CDR3 spans 13 amino acids. The trim removed 3 bases at V and 18 bases at J, leaving 9 bases unmatched. This CDR3 reads CAISDQQGANCHF. CDR3 nucleotide sequence: TGTGCCATCAGTGACCAACAGGGGGCTAATTGCCACTTT.